This T cell receptor beta chain was sequenced in a study of siplizumab effects on memory and regulatory T cells. General observations from the study: Roughly 80-97% of proliferating CD4+ or CD8+ clones lacked an assignable naive or memory phenotype. Where siplizumab was present, mappable alloreactive CD4+ clones averaged almost 70% Treg-derived, compared with roughly 30% in controls. The authors did not confirm suppressive function in proliferating Tregs from siplizumab cultures.

Repertoires were generated with immunoSEQ multiplex PCR, while TCRdb's copy carries only in-frame clones and drops some. The table lists around 100,000 clones, 75% to 95% of them singletons. Note on this clone: Its antigen is unidentified.

Germline values: CDR1 SGDLS, CDR2 YYNGEE. This CDR3 has 19 amino acids. The J segment lost 2 bases and the V segment lost 0 bases, leaving 8 bases of the junction unmatched. The specimen was CD4+ T cells sorted from blood. This clonotype was obtained from a human donor in good health. V gene TRBV9 combines with J gene TRBJ2-5, with 15 bases matching TRBD2. In DNA form, the CDR3 reads TGTGCCAGCAGCGTAGCGGCTGGGACTAGCGGGGGGATACAAGAGACCCAGTACTTC. Protein sequence: CASSVAAGTSGGIQETQYF.